A selection of T cell receptor beta chains follows, all from one sample in a study of T-cell reconstitution after alpha-beta-depleted transplantation in children. One entry per CDR3 protein, called by TCRdb with MiXCR from the PCR reads. The repertoire holds roughly 100,000 distinct CDR3 sequences, with about 8% as singletons. The sequencing here drew on PBMCs from the stem cell graft donor, taken from the stem cell graft. The receptors here all came from a human donor who donated a stem cell graft to a child with congenital amegakaryocytic thrombocytopenia. CDR3s include the opening cysteine and the closing phenylalanine or tryptophan. The order of the fields is CDR3 length, V gene, D gene, clone size, J gene, CDR3 protein, CDR3 DNA. D genes are given only for firm matches. The listing skips clone size in some rows; elsewhere it reads once, few, many or a size class.

len: 17; v_gene: TRBV4-1; d_gene: .; abundance: many; j_gene: TRBJ1-2; CDR3aa: CASSQVSMVGQADGYTF; CDR3nt: TGCGCCAGCAGCCAAGTTTCTATGGTGGGACAAGCTGATGGCTACACCTTC
len: 14; v_gene: TRBV6-2/TRBV6-3; d_gene: .; abundance: many; j_gene: TRBJ2-1; CDR3aa: CASFERQDYNEQFF; CDR3nt: TGTGCCAGCTTTGAGAGACAGGACTACAATGAGCAGTTCTTC
len: 15; v_gene: TRBV3-1; d_gene: .; abundance: many; j_gene: TRBJ2-5; CDR3aa: CASSLQTGPQETQYF; CDR3nt: TGTGCCAGCAGCCTCCAGACAGGACCCCAAGAGACCCAGTACTTC
len: 14; v_gene: TRBV5-1; d_gene: .; abundance: many; j_gene: TRBJ1-1; CDR3aa: CASSPGWRATEAFF; CDR3nt: TGCGCCAGCAGCCCAGGGTGGAGGGCCACTGAAGCTTTCTTT
len: 15; v_gene: TRBV10-3; d_gene: .; abundance: .; j_gene: TRBJ1-3; CDR3aa: CAISGRLSSGNTIYF; CDR3nt: TGTGCCATCAGTGGGCGGCTGAGCTCTGGAAACACCATATATTTT
len: 12; v_gene: TRBV29-1; d_gene: .; abundance: many; j_gene: TRBJ1-1; CDR3aa: CSVRPSSAEAFF; CDR3nt: TGCAGCGTTAGACCGTCCAGCGCTGAAGCTTTCTTT
len: 14; v_gene: TRBV7-9; d_gene: .; abundance: many; j_gene: TRBJ2-1; CDR3aa: CASSQRASGDEQFF; CDR3nt: TGTGCCAGCAGCCAGAGGGCTAGTGGCGATGAGCAGTTCTTC
len: 12; v_gene: TRBV7-9; d_gene: .; abundance: many; j_gene: TRBJ1-2; CDR3aa: CASSSLIDAYTF; CDR3nt: TGTGCCAGCAGCTCCCTGATAGATGCCTACACCTTC
len: 15; v_gene: TRBV29-1; d_gene: TRBD1; abundance: .; j_gene: TRBJ1-2; CDR3aa: CSVARSPGGADGYTF; CDR3nt: TGCAGCGTTGCACGGTCGCCAGGGGGCGCGGATGGCTACACCTTC
len: 14; v_gene: TRBV20-1; d_gene: TRBD1; abundance: many; j_gene: TRBJ2-7; CDR3aa: CSAGNQGESYEQYF; CDR3nt: TGCAGTGCGGGCAACCAGGGGGAATCCTACGAGCAGTACTTC
len: 14; v_gene: TRBV2; d_gene: .; abundance: many; j_gene: TRBJ2-3; CDR3aa: CASSQGVLTDTQYF; CDR3nt: TGTGCCAGCAGCCAAGGGGTCCTAACAGATACGCAGTATTTT
len: 11; v_gene: TRBV29-1; d_gene: .; abundance: .; j_gene: TRBJ2-3; CDR3aa: CSVGDADTQYF; CDR3nt: TGCAGCGTTGGGGACGCAGATACGCAGTATTTT
len: 15; v_gene: TRBV12-3/TRBV12-4; d_gene: .; abundance: many; j_gene: TRBJ2-3; CDR3aa: CASSSLGWARDTQYF; CDR3nt: TGTGCCAGCAGTTCCCTAGGTTGGGCTCGGGATACGCAGTATTTT
len: 17; v_gene: TRBV5-1; d_gene: TRBD2; abundance: many; j_gene: TRBJ2-1; CDR3aa: CASSLLGGSGADNEQFF; CDR3nt: TGCGCCAGCAGCTTACTAGGAGGTAGCGGGGCGGACAATGAGCAGTTCTTC
len: 15; v_gene: TRBV10-3; d_gene: .; abundance: many; j_gene: TRBJ1-5; CDR3aa: CAISDRESGNQPQHF; CDR3nt: TGTGCCATCAGTGACAGGGAGTCGGGCAATCAGCCCCAGCATTTT
len: 12; v_gene: TRBV7-2; d_gene: .; abundance: many; j_gene: TRBJ1-1; CDR3aa: CASSFDGLRAFF; CDR3nt: TGTGCCAGCAGCTTTGACGGCCTACGGGCTTTCTTT
len: 15; v_gene: TRBV2; d_gene: .; abundance: once; j_gene: TRBJ1-5; CDR3aa: CASSGDWRLNQPQHF; CDR3nt: TGTGCCAGCAGTGGGGATTGGCGGCTAAATCAGCCCCAGCATTTT
len: 12; v_gene: TRBV28; d_gene: .; abundance: many; j_gene: TRBJ1-1; CDR3aa: CASNLGVTEAFF; CDR3nt: TGTGCCAGCAACCTAGGGGTAACTGAAGCTTTCTTT
len: 16; v_gene: TRBV20-1; d_gene: TRBD2; abundance: many; j_gene: TRBJ2-1; CDR3aa: CSARTRGLAYYNEQFF; CDR3nt: TGCAGTGCTAGGACAAGAGGACTAGCGTATTACAATGAGCAGTTCTTC
len: 14; v_gene: TRBV30; d_gene: .; abundance: many; j_gene: TRBJ1-2; CDR3aa: CAWSVSGRPSSYTF; CDR3nt: TGTGCCTGGAGTGTTTCTGGACGGCCTAGCAGCTACACCTTC
len: 14; v_gene: TRBV29-1; d_gene: .; abundance: many; j_gene: TRBJ2-7; CDR3aa: CSVADSHLTYEQYF; CDR3nt: TGCAGCGTTGCGGACAGTCACCTTACCTACGAGCAGTACTTC
len: 16; v_gene: TRBV7-2; d_gene: .; abundance: many; j_gene: TRBJ1-3; CDR3aa: CASSLVGASSGNTIYF; CDR3nt: TGTGCCAGCAGCTTAGTTGGGGCGAGCTCTGGAAACACCATATATTTT
len: 12; v_gene: TRBV28; d_gene: .; abundance: many; j_gene: TRBJ2-2; CDR3aa: CASSSDRGELFF; CDR3nt: TGTGCCAGCAGTTCCGATAGAGGGGAGCTGTTTTTT
len: 15; v_gene: TRBV15; d_gene: TRBD1; abundance: many; j_gene: TRBJ2-2; CDR3aa: CATSSPGQGGGELFF; CDR3nt: TGTGCCACCAGCTCACCGGGACAGGGTGGTGGGGAGCTGTTTTTT
len: 12; v_gene: TRBV7-2; d_gene: .; abundance: .; j_gene: TRBJ2-7; CDR3aa: CASRFPGLEQYF; CDR3nt: TGTGCCAGCAGATTTCCCGGGCTCGAGCAGTACTTC
len: 17; v_gene: TRBV5-1; d_gene: TRBD1; abundance: many; j_gene: TRBJ2-1; CDR3aa: CASSSDPPGQGVSEQFF; CDR3nt: TGCGCCAGCAGTTCAGACCCACCGGGACAGGGGGTTAGCGAGCAGTTCTTC
len: 13; v_gene: TRBV6-1; d_gene: .; abundance: many; j_gene: TRBJ1-1; CDR3aa: CASSEPGREEAFF; CDR3nt: TGTGCCAGCAGTGAACCGGGCAGGGAAGAAGCTTTCTTT
len: 18; v_gene: TRBV4-1; d_gene: .; abundance: many; j_gene: TRBJ1-2; CDR3aa: CASSQDRGRPNPNYGYTF; CDR3nt: TGCGCCAGCAGCCAAGATCGGGGGCGGCCGAACCCTAACTATGGCTACACCTTC
len: 15; v_gene: TRBV5-1; d_gene: TRBD2; abundance: many; j_gene: TRBJ2-1; CDR3aa: CASTPSGRGGNEQFF; CDR3nt: TGCGCCAGCACTCCCAGCGGGAGAGGGGGCAATGAGCAGTTCTTC
len: 13; v_gene: TRBV7-9; d_gene: .; abundance: many; j_gene: TRBJ2-1; CDR3aa: CASSFGLNNEQFF; CDR3nt: TGTGCCAGCAGCTTCGGGCTTAACAATGAGCAGTTCTTC
len: 15; v_gene: TRBV20-1; d_gene: TRBD2; abundance: many; j_gene: TRBJ2-7; CDR3aa: CSASQGLAGVFEQYF; CDR3nt: TGCAGTGCTAGCCAGGGACTAGCGGGAGTCTTCGAGCAGTACTTC
len: 12; v_gene: TRBV20-1; d_gene: TRBD1; abundance: many; j_gene: TRBJ1-2; CDR3aa: CSAGNRGQGYTF; CDR3nt: TGCAGTGCGGGCAACAGGGGGCAAGGCTACACCTTC
len: 12; v_gene: TRBV28; d_gene: .; abundance: many; j_gene: TRBJ2-1; CDR3aa: CASSSGVHEQFF; CDR3nt: TGTGCCAGCAGTTCTGGGGTCCATGAGCAGTTCTTC
len: 16; v_gene: TRBV20-1; d_gene: TRBD1; abundance: many; j_gene: TRBJ1-1; CDR3aa: CSARAGTGPFNTEAFF; CDR3nt: TGCAGTGCCCGTGCGGGGACAGGGCCATTTAACACTGAAGCTTTCTTT
len: 15; v_gene: TRBV7-9; d_gene: .; abundance: many; j_gene: TRBJ2-2; CDR3aa: CASSFVQINTGELFF; CDR3nt: TGTGCCAGCAGCTTTGTCCAAATTAACACCGGGGAGCTGTTTTTT
len: 14; v_gene: TRBV29-1; d_gene: .; abundance: many; j_gene: TRBJ1-2; CDR3aa: CSVDWSGDYYGYTF; CDR3nt: TGCAGCGTTGACTGGTCAGGGGATTACTATGGCTACACCTTC
len: 14; v_gene: TRBV20-1; d_gene: TRBD2; abundance: many; j_gene: TRBJ2-1; CDR3aa: CSSIKSGRHNEQFF; CDR3nt: TGCAGTTCTATAAAAAGCGGGAGACACAATGAGCAGTTCTTC